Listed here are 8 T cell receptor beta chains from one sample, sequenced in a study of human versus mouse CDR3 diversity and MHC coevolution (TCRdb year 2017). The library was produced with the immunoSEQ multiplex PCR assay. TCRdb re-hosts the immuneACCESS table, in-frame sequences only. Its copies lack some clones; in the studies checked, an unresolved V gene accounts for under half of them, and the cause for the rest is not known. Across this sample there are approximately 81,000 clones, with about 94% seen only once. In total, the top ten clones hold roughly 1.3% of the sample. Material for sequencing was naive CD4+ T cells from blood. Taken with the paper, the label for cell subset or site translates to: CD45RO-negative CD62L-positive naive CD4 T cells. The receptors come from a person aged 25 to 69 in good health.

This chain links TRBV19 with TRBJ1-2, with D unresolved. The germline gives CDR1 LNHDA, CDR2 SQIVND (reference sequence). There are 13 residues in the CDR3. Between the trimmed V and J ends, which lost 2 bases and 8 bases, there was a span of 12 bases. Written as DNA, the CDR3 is TGTGCCAGTAGTATACAGAAGTATACCGGCTACACCTTC. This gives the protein CASSIQKYTGYTF.

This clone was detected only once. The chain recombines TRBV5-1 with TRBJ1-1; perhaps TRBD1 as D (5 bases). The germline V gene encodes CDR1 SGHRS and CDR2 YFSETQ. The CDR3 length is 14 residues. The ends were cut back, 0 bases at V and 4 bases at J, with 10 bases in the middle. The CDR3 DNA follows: TGCGCCAGCAGCTTGGTGGGCAGGGCCACTGAAGCTTTCTTT. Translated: CASSLVGRATEAFF.

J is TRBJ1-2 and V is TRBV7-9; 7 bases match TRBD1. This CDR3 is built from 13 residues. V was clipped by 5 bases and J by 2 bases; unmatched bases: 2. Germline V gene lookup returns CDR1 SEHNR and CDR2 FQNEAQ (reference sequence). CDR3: CASSRDSNYGYTF. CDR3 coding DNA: TGTGCCAGCAGCCGGGACAGCAACTATGGCTACACCTTC.

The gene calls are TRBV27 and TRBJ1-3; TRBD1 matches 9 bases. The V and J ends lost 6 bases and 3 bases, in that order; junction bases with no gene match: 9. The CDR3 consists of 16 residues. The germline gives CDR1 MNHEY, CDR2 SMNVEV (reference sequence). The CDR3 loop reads CASSPTGTGFGNTIYF. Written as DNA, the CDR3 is TGTGCCAGCAGCCCTACCGGGACAGGGTTTGGAAACACCATATATTTT.

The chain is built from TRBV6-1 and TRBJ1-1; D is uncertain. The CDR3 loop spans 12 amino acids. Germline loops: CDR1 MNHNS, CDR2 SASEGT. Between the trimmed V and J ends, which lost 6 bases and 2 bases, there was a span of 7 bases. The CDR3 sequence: CASRQSNTEAFF. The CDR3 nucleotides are TGTGCCAGCAGACAGAGTAACACTGAAGCTTTCTTT.

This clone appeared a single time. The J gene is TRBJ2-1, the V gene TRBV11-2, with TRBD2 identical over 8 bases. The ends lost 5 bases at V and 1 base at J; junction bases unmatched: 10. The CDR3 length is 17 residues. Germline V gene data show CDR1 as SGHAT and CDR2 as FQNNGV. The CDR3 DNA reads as TGTGCCAGCAGCAGCCGCCGACTAGCGCGATCCTACAATGAGCAGTTCTTC. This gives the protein CASSSRRLARSYNEQFF.

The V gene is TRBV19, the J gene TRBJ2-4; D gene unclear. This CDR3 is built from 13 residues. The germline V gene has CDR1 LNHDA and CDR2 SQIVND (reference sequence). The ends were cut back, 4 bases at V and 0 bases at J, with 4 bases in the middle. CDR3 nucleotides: TGTGCCAGTAGTACGGTAGCCAAAAACATTCAGTACTTC. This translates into CASSTVAKNIQYF.

CDR3 sequence reads: CASWGGPEQYF. CDR3 nucleotides: TGTGCCAGCTGGGGGGGACCCGAGCAGTACTTC. The chain carries TRBV6-5 and TRBJ2-7; 7 bases agree with TRBD2. CDR3 length: 11 residues. V lost 8 bases to trimming and J lost 6 bases; unmatched junction nucleotides: 4. The germline V gene has CDR1 MNHEY and CDR2 SVGAGI.